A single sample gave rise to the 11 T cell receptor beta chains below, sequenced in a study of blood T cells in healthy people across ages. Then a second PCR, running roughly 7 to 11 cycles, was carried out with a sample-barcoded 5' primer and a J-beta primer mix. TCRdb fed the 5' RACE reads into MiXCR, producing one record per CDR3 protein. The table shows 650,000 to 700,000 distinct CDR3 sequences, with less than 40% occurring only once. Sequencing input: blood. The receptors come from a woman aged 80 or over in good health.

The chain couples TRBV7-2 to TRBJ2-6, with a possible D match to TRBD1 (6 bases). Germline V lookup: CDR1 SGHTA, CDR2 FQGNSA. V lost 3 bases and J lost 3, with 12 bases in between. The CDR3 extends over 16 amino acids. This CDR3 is CASSLAPGVGANVLTF. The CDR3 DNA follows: TGTGCCAGCAGCTTGGCCCCAGGGGTTGGGGCCAACGTCCTGACTTTC.

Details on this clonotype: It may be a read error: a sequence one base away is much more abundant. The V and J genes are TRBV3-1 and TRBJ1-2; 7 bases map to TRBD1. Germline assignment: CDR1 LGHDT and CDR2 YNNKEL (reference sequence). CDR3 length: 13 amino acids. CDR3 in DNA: TGTGCCGGCAGCCTATTCGACAGGGAGGGCTACACCTTC. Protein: CAGSLFDREGYTF.

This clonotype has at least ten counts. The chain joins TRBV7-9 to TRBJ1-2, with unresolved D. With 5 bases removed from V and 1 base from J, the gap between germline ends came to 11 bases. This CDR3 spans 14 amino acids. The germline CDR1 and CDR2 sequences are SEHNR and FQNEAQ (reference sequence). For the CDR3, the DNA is TGTGCCAGCAGCCCGTCGGGCTTTAACTATGGCTACACCTTC. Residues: CASSPSGFNYGYTF.

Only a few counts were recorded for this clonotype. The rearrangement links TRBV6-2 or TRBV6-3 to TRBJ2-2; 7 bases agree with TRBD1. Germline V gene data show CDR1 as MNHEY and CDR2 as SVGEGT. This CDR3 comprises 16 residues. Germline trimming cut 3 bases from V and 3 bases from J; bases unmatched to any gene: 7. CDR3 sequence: CASSYLGQADTGELFF. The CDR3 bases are TGTGCCAGCAGTTATCTCGGACAGGCCGACACCGGGGAGCTGTTTTTT.

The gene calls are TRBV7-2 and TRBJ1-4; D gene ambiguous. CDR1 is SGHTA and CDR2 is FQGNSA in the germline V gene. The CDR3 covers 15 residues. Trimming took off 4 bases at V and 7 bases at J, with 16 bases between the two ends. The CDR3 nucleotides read TGTGCCAGCAGCTCCCGGCGCCAGCCCGGTGAAAAACTGTTTTTT. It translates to CASSSRRQPGEKLFF.

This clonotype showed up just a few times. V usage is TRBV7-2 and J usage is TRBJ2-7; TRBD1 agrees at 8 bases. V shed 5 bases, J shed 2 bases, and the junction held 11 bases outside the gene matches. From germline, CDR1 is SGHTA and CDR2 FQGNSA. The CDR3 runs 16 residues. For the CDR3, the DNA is TGTGCCAGCAGCCAAAGAGGACAGGGTTTGACCTACGAGCAGTACTTC. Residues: CASSQRGQGLTYEQYF.

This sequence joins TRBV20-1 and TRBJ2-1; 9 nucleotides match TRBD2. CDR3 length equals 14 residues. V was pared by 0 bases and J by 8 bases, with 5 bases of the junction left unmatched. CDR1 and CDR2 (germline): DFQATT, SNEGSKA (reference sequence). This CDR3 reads CSARDLAGSYEQFF. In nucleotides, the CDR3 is TGCAGTGCTAGAGATCTAGCGGGATCGTATGAGCAGTTCTTC.

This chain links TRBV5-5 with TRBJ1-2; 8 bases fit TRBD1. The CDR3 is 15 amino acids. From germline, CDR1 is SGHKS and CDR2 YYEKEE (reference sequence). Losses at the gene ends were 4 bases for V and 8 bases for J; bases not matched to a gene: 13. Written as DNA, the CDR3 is TGTGCCAGCAGCCTAGGCAGGGGGCGCGGCGACGGCTACACCTTC. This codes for CASSLGRGRGDGYTF.

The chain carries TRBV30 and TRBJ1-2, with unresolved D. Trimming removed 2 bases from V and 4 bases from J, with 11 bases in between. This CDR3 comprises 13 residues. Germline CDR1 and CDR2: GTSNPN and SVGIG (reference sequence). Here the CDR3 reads CAWSPQSFYGYTF. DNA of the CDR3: TGTGCCTGGAGTCCACAGTCATTCTATGGCTACACCTTC.

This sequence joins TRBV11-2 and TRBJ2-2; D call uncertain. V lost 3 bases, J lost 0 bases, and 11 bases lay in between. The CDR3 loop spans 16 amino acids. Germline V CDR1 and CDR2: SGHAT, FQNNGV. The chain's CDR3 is CASSLGGGSNTGELFF. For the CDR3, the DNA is TGTGCCAGCAGCTTGGGCGGTGGGTCGAACACCGGGGAGCTGTTTTTT. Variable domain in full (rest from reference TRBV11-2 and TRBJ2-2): EAGVAQSPRYKIIEKRQSVAFWCNPISGHATLYWYQQILGQGPKLLIQFQNNGVVDDSQLPKDRFSAERLKGVDSTLKIQPAKLEDSAVYLCASSLGGGSNTGELFFGEGSRLTVL.

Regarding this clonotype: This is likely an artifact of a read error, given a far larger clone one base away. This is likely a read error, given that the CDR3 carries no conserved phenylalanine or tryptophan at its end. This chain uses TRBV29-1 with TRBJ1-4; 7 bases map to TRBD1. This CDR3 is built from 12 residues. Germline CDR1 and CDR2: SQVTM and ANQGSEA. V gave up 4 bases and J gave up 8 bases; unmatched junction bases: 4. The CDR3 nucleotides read TGCAGCGTTGGGAGACAGGGAGAAAAACTGTTTTGT. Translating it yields CSVGRQGEKLFC.